The 6 T cell receptor beta chains below all came from one sample that was sequenced in a study of graft-versus-host responses after intestinal transplantation. Assay: immunoSEQ multiplex PCR; the TCRdb copy retains only in-frame clones and omits some. The data contain just under 100,000 clones, around nine tenths of them singletons. The material was PBMCs, obtained about 450 days after intestinal transplant. These receptors all stem from a human patient who received an intestinal transplant, so some T cells may come from the graft donor.

This sequence joins TRBV13 and TRBJ2-2; D not resolved. Germline V gives CDR1 PRHDT, CDR2 FYEKMQ (reference sequence). V gave up 6 bases and J gave up 9 bases, with 11 bases separating them. There are 12 residues in the CDR3. As DNA, the CDR3 is TGTGCCAGCAGTACACCCCCCCGGGAGCTGTTTTTT. Amino acids: CASSTPPRELFF.

The V call is TRBV7-8, the J call TRBJ2-7; D remains unclear. Looked up from germline, CDR1 is SGHVS and CDR2 is FQNEAQ. The CDR3 has 13 amino acids. V lost 8 bases, J lost 2 bases, and 13 bases lay in between. CDR3 in amino acids: CASPGPFPYEQYF. In DNA, the CDR3 is TGTGCCAGCCCCGGGCCTTTCCCCTACGAGCAGTACTTC. The full variable domain, its missing parts supplied by reference TRBV7-8 and TRBJ2-7, is GAGVSQSPRYKVAKRGQDVALRCDPISGHVSLFWYQQALGQGPEFLTYFQNEAQLDKSGLPSDRFFAERPEGSVSTLKIQRTQQEDSAVYLCASPGPFPYEQYFGPGTRLTVT.

The chain combines TRBV10-1 with TRBJ1-1; 7 bases align to TRBD1. Germline V gives CDR1 WNHNN, CDR2 SYGVQD (reference sequence). V lost 8 bases to trimming and J lost 0 bases; unmatched junction nucleotides: 3. CDR3 length: 13 residues. The CDR3 DNA reads TGCGCCAGCTCGGGACAGTTGAACACTGAAGCTTTCTTT. Amino acid sequence: CASSGQLNTEAFF.

Remarks on this clone: At one of its ends the junction is not consistent with the germline gene, which may arise from a read error. V is TRBV19 and J is TRBJ1-1, with D unclear. Germline CDR1 reads LNHDA; CDR2 reads SQIVND (reference sequence). The CDR3 contains 13 residues. In DNA, the CDR3 is TGTGCCAGTACCCTCGTCGGGAACACTCAAGCTTTCTTT. This sequence encodes CASTLVGNTQAFF.

The CDR3 sequence: CASSWISGGNQPQHF. The CDR3 coding sequence is TGTGCCAGCAGCTGGATCTCAGGGGGCAATCAGCCCCAGCATTTT. The chain carries TRBV6-5 and TRBJ1-5; D is possibly TRBD1 (6 bases). Trimming left V 6 bases short and J 2 bases short, with 14 bases between. Germline CDR1 is MNHEY and CDR2 is SVGAGI. The CDR3 loop spans 15 amino acids.

This chain uses TRBV6-5 with TRBJ2-2; D could derive from TRBD1 or TRBD2 (5 bases each). Germline CDR1 and CDR2: MNHEY and SVGAGI. This CDR3 has 14 residues. V lost 5 bases and J lost 3, with 10 bases in between. The CDR3 reads CASSEGTDTGELFF. For the CDR3, the DNA is TGTGCCAGCAGTGAAGGGACGGACACCGGGGAGCTGTTTTTT.